This TCR beta chain comes out of a study of cytomegalovirus exposure and HLA in healthy donors. The study ran its PCR with 60 Vbeta and 13 Jbeta primers. Libraries were prepared by immunoSEQ multiplex PCR; TCRdb keeps only in-frame clonotypes and omits some of them. The data hold about 93,000 clones, with about three quarters observed a single time. Comments on this clone: The target antigen is unknown.

Study results and limitations: Some public TCRs appeared in many individuals, while most sequences were rare.

The donors were healthy bone marrow donors. Donors counted as nominally healthy when sampled, yet unrecorded immune exposures were likely. V lost 3 bases and J lost 4; bases outside the gene matches: 7. CDR1 and CDR2 (germline): SGHRS, YFSETQ. The CDR3 is made up of 15 amino acids. Sample: PBMCs. This sequence was found in a boy under 18 in good health and CMV-seronegative. The chain links TRBV5-1 to TRBJ2-7; 10 bases line up with TRBD1. CDR3 sequence (DNA): TGCGCCAGCAGCTGGGGACAGGGGACGGAGTACGAGCAGTACTTC. Its protein product is CASSWGQGTEYEQYF.